These T cell receptor beta chains were read from a single sample in a study of beta chain features in type 1 diabetes. The data were produced by immunoSEQ multiplex PCR, yet TCRdb's version contains in-frame clones alone and is incomplete. The sample lists under 850,000 clones, 13% occurring once. Source material: naive CD4+ T cells from blood. Receptors were obtained from a man in his late teens or twenties with type 1 diabetes. Both conserved end residues are part of each CDR3. A D gene is named only where the DNA matches it firmly. Size is stated for part of the rows, as once, few or many counts, or as a class when the clone is expanded.

clone size: -; J gene: TRBJ1-5; D gene: -; V gene: TRBV7-9; CDR3 protein: CASSQSRDTSNQPQHF; CDR3 DNA: TGTGCCAGCAGCCAGAGCCGGGACACTAGCAATCAGCCCCAGCATTTT
clone size: -; J gene: TRBJ2-1; D gene: TRBD2; V gene: TRBV30; CDR3 protein: CAWSVQLAGYEQFF; CDR3 DNA: TGTGCCTGGAGTGTACAACTAGCGGGGTATGAGCAGTTCTTC
clone size: -; J gene: TRBJ1-5; D gene: TRBD1; V gene: TRBV7-2; CDR3 protein: CASSPRGPGQGNQPQHF; CDR3 DNA: TGTGCCAGCAGCCCGAGAGGACCGGGACAGGGAAATCAGCCCCAGCATTTT
clone size: -; J gene: TRBJ2-7; D gene: TRBD1; V gene: TRBV6-5; CDR3 protein: CASSGQVYEQYF; CDR3 DNA: TGTGCCAGCAGTGGACAGGTCTACGAGCAGTACTTC
clone size: -; J gene: TRBJ2-6; D gene: -; V gene: TRBV5-5; CDR3 protein: CASSLVGQAAGANVLTF; CDR3 DNA: TGTGCCAGCAGCTTGGTGGGACAAGCTGCTGGGGCCAACGTCCTGACTTTC
clone size: few; J gene: TRBJ2-1; D gene: -; V gene: TRBV2; CDR3 protein: CASRGEIYNEQFF; CDR3 DNA: TGTGCCAGCAGAGGGGAGATTTACAATGAGCAGTTCTTC
clone size: few; J gene: TRBJ2-5; D gene: -; V gene: TRBV7-8; CDR3 protein: CASSLAYQQETQYF; CDR3 DNA: TGTGCCAGCAGCTTAGCGTATCAACAAGAGACCCAGTACTTC
clone size: -; J gene: TRBJ2-5; D gene: TRBD1; V gene: TRBV28; CDR3 protein: CASSFPKGATQETQYF; CDR3 DNA: TGTGCCAGCAGTTTCCCCAAGGGGGCTACACAAGAGACCCAGTACTTC
clone size: -; J gene: TRBJ1-1; D gene: -; V gene: TRBV7-9; CDR3 protein: CASSLYDGNTEAFF; CDR3 DNA: TGTGCCAGCAGCTTATACGACGGTAACACTGAAGCTTTCTTT
clone size: few; J gene: TRBJ1-2; D gene: -; V gene: TRBV6-6; CDR3 protein: CASSQGTNYGYTF; CDR3 DNA: TGTGCCAGCAGTCAGGGGACTAACTATGGCTACACCTTC
clone size: few; J gene: TRBJ2-7; D gene: -; V gene: TRBV6-5; CDR3 protein: CASSYSYPTGGYEQYF; CDR3 DNA: TGTGCCAGCAGTTACAGCTACCCTACCGGAGGCTACGAGCAGTACTTC
clone size: -; J gene: TRBJ2-1; D gene: TRBD1; V gene: TRBV29-1; CDR3 protein: CSVDPMGQGANEQFF; CDR3 DNA: TGCAGCGTTGACCCCATGGGACAGGGGGCAAATGAGCAGTTCTTC
clone size: -; J gene: TRBJ2-3; D gene: -; V gene: TRBV6-1; CDR3 protein: CASRAPDPDTQYF; CDR3 DNA: TGTGCCAGCAGGGCCCCTGATCCAGATACGCAGTATTTT
clone size: few; J gene: TRBJ1-2; D gene: TRBD1; V gene: TRBV29-1; CDR3 protein: CSVEDRQGRGYTF; CDR3 DNA: TGCAGCGTTGAGGACAGGCAAGGGCGGGGCTACACCTTC
clone size: -; J gene: TRBJ1-5; D gene: -; V gene: TRBV7-9; CDR3 protein: CASSGENQPQHF; CDR3 DNA: TGTGCCAGCAGCGGGGAGAATCAGCCCCAGCATTTT
clone size: few; J gene: TRBJ1-4; D gene: -; V gene: TRBV30; CDR3 protein: CAGKQGNNEKLFF; CDR3 DNA: TGTGCCGGGAAACAGGGTAATAATGAAAAACTGTTTTTT
clone size: few; J gene: TRBJ1-5; D gene: -; V gene: TRBV6-5; CDR3 protein: CASSGQLGNQPQHF; CDR3 DNA: TGTGCCAGCAGTGGACAGTTGGGGAATCAGCCCCAGCATTTT
clone size: -; J gene: TRBJ2-5; D gene: TRBD1; V gene: TRBV5-4; CDR3 protein: CASTIGQGAETQYF; CDR3 DNA: TGTGCCAGCACCATCGGACAGGGGGCAGAGACCCAGTACTTC
clone size: -; J gene: TRBJ1-1; D gene: -; V gene: TRBV29-1; CDR3 protein: CSVASGEGTEAFF; CDR3 DNA: TGCAGCGTTGCTTCAGGGGAAGGGACTGAAGCTTTCTTT
clone size: few; J gene: TRBJ2-3; D gene: -; V gene: TRBV7-3; CDR3 protein: CASSPLWSTDTQYF; CDR3 DNA: TGTGCCAGCAGCCCCCTGTGGAGCACAGATACGCAGTATTTT
clone size: -; J gene: TRBJ2-5; D gene: -; V gene: TRBV23-1; CDR3 protein: CASSRPRGTGLNGTQYF; CDR3 DNA: TGCGCCAGCAGTCGTCCGCGAGGCACCGGCCTAAACGGGACCCAGTACTTC
clone size: -; J gene: TRBJ2-6; D gene: TRBD1; V gene: TRBV6-5; CDR3 protein: CASSAQGSGANVLTF; CDR3 DNA: TGTGCCAGCAGTGCACAGGGGTCTGGGGCCAACGTCCTGACTTTC
clone size: -; J gene: TRBJ2-5; D gene: -; V gene: TRBV11-2; CDR3 protein: CASSLIVGSVTQYF; CDR3 DNA: TGTGCCAGCAGCTTGATTGTGGGGTCGGTGACCCAGTACTTC
clone size: few; J gene: TRBJ2-5; D gene: TRBD2; V gene: TRBV11-2; CDR3 protein: CASSSAGSLQRETQYF; CDR3 DNA: TGTGCCAGCAGCTCAGCGGGGTCCCTTCAGCGGGAGACCCAGTACTTC
clone size: -; J gene: TRBJ1-5; D gene: -; V gene: TRBV7-2; CDR3 protein: CASSLHEGPNQPQHF; CDR3 DNA: TGTGCCAGCAGCTTACACGAAGGGCCTAATCAGCCCCAGCATTTT
clone size: -; J gene: TRBJ2-7; D gene: -; V gene: TRBV5-1; CDR3 protein: CASSLQPEAYEQYF; CDR3 DNA: TGCGCCAGCAGCTTACAGCCGGAGGCCTACGAGCAGTACTTC
clone size: few; J gene: TRBJ1-1; D gene: -; V gene: TRBV2; CDR3 protein: CASRQATEAFF; CDR3 DNA: TGTGCCAGCAGGCAGGCTACTGAAGCTTTCTTT
clone size: few; J gene: TRBJ1-5; D gene: -; V gene: TRBV7-9; CDR3 protein: CASSKGQGNQPQHF; CDR3 DNA: TGTGCCAGCAGCAAGGGCCAGGGAAATCAGCCCCAGCATTTT
clone size: -; J gene: TRBJ1-4; D gene: TRBD1; V gene: TRBV28; CDR3 protein: CASSYPRTGANEKLFF; CDR3 DNA: TGTGCCAGCAGTTACCCGCGGACAGGCGCTAATGAAAAACTGTTTTTT
clone size: few; J gene: TRBJ2-5; D gene: -; V gene: TRBV5-1; CDR3 protein: CASSLGRLQETQYF; CDR3 DNA: TGCGCCAGCAGCTTGGGACGCCTCCAAGAGACCCAGTACTTC
clone size: -; J gene: TRBJ2-1; D gene: TRBD1; V gene: TRBV7-7; CDR3 protein: CASSDLRDRMYNEQFF; CDR3 DNA: TGTGCCAGCAGCGACCTCCGGGACAGGATGTACAATGAGCAGTTCTTC
clone size: few; J gene: TRBJ2-5; D gene: -; V gene: TRBV6-1; CDR3 protein: CASSESRETQYF; CDR3 DNA: TGTGCCAGCAGTGAATCGCGGGAGACCCAGTACTTC
clone size: -; J gene: TRBJ2-6; D gene: -; V gene: TRBV5-1; CDR3 protein: CASSLNAGSGANVLTF; CDR3 DNA: TGCGCCAGCAGCTTAAACGCAGGGTCTGGGGCCAACGTCCTGACTTTC
clone size: few; J gene: TRBJ2-5; D gene: -; V gene: TRBV6-1; CDR3 protein: CASSVRASGETQYF; CDR3 DNA: TGTGCCAGCAGTGTCAGGGCGAGTGGTGAGACCCAGTACTTC
clone size: few; J gene: TRBJ1-1; D gene: TRBD1; V gene: TRBV29-1; CDR3 protein: CSAEQGGNTEAFF; CDR3 DNA: TGCAGCGCAGAACAGGGGGGGAACACTGAAGCTTTCTTT
clone size: few; J gene: TRBJ2-1; D gene: TRBD2; V gene: TRBV9; CDR3 protein: CASSVVSSGGLSYNEQFF; CDR3 DNA: TGTGCCAGCAGCGTAGTGAGTAGCGGGGGGCTTTCCTACAATGAGCAGTTCTTC
clone size: -; J gene: TRBJ2-6; D gene: -; V gene: TRBV7-9; CDR3 protein: CASSLTGDGANVLTF; CDR3 DNA: TGTGCCAGCAGCTTAACGGGAGATGGGGCCAACGTCCTGACTTTC
clone size: few; J gene: TRBJ1-5; D gene: -; V gene: TRBV28; CDR3 protein: CASRSSVNTQPQHF; CDR3 DNA: TGTGCCAGCAGAAGTTCGGTGAACACCCAGCCCCAGCATTTT
clone size: -; J gene: TRBJ2-5; D gene: -; V gene: TRBV6-5; CDR3 protein: CASSYWGAETQYF; CDR3 DNA: TGTGCCAGCAGTTATTGGGGCGCAGAGACCCAGTACTTC
clone size: -; J gene: TRBJ1-2; D gene: TRBD1; V gene: TRBV20-1; CDR3 protein: CSATGGDGYTF; CDR3 DNA: TGCAGTGCGACAGGGGGAGATGGCTACACCTTC
clone size: -; J gene: TRBJ2-2; D gene: TRBD1; V gene: TRBV5-1; CDR3 protein: CASSWRTGNDRELFF; CDR3 DNA: TGCGCCAGCAGCTGGAGGACAGGGAACGACCGGGAGCTGTTTTTT
clone size: -; J gene: TRBJ2-5; D gene: TRBD2; V gene: TRBV7-2; CDR3 protein: CASSPGLAQETQYF; CDR3 DNA: TGTGCCAGCAGCCCAGGACTAGCCCAAGAGACCCAGTACTTC
clone size: few; J gene: TRBJ2-7; D gene: -; V gene: TRBV14; CDR3 protein: CASSQPSTSLEQYF; CDR3 DNA: TGTGCCAGCAGCCAACCTTCGACCAGTCTCGAGCAGTACTTC
clone size: -; J gene: TRBJ2-7; D gene: -; V gene: TRBV30; CDR3 protein: CAWRGGSPPYEQYF; CDR3 DNA: TGTGCCTGGAGGGGGGGCTCCCCACCCTACGAGCAGTACTTC